The entry that follows covers one T cell receptor (beta chain) sequence. What antigen it recognizes has not been identified. No much larger clone is present one base from it, and per-base qualities are unavailable. The method was 5' RACE. TCRdb shows the sequencer as Illumina HiSeq 2500. A second PCR of roughly 7 to 12 cycles was run with a J-beta primer mix and a sample-barcoded 5' primer. A unique molecular identifier was introduced onto each TCR beta cDNA molecule by a template-switch 5' adaptor carrying 12 random nucleotides. At least 3 million CDR3-containing paired-end reads were obtained from each sample. The Mint cDNA synthesis kit, primed by a TRBC-specific oligonucleotide, was used to synthesize first-strand cDNA from all RNA. Following uracil-DNA glycosylase treatment, all cDNA underwent a first 18-cycle PCR with the universal primers M1SS and BC2_uni_R. On the authors' methods: Each sample was normalized by randomly selecting 1 million high-quality reads, each carrying a distinct molecular identifier. Reads with shared molecular identifiers were discarded instead of being binned into consensus sequences. MiTCR, with a Q25 quality threshold and the strictest error-elimination algorithm, was used for CDR3 identification, clonotype clustering and error correction. Lower-bound total TCR beta diversity was estimated with a nonparametric unseen species model using Euler transformation. TCRdb reprocessed the public reads (quality trimming at Q25 with fastp, clone calling with MiXCR) and kept in-frame beta chains. Entries that share a CDR3 protein sequence are merged under the most common genes and DNA. These V and J calls are TCRdb output, not the study's own analysis. Present in this sample are around 870,000 distinct CDR3 sequences, roughly 26% of which were seen just once. The ten top clones hold roughly 17% of the sample.

For CDR1 and CDR2, the germline V gene lists SNHLY and FYNNEI. Taken from cysteine to phenylalanine, the CDR3 has 15 residues. Of all the DNA, just the CDR3 is kept, 45 bases in frame from base 1. The donors were some 36 Caucasian individuals from Russia, aged 6 to 90 years, who were systemically healthy. Each donor gave around 9.8 milliliters of peripheral blood, collected into EDTA-treated Vacutainer tubes. PBMCs were isolated by Ficoll-Paque density-gradient centrifugation, with at least 6.5 million obtained per sample. Trizol reagent was used to extract total RNA from the PBMCs, yielding at least 6 micrograms per sample. Naive CD45RAhigh/CD27high T cell percentages were measured by flow cytometry on a PBMC aliquot from every donor. This record belongs to a study of blood T cells in healthy people across ages (dated by TCRdb to the mid-2010s). Notes on the research overall: In model experiments, template switching captured roughly one uniquely barcoded TCR beta cDNA molecule for every two T cells. Donors of different ages were randomly distributed across sequencing lanes to avoid experimental bias. Donors were grouped into four age groups: young (average about 15 years), middle-aged (39), aged (approximately 67) and long-lived (around 80). The study analyzed two additional independent replicas of 1 million unique cDNA reads from the same blood draw for two donors, one aged 18 to 30 and one aged 80 or older. The study measured age-related changes in TCR beta repertoire diversity using deep sequencing normalized with unique cDNA molecular identifiers.

Study-wide conclusions, independent of this receptor: Compared with the aged group, more naive CD4+ T cells, fewer expanded clones and increased TCR diversity were shown by the long-lived group, suggesting age selection. Because profiling used bulk unsorted PBMCs, naive and antigen-experienced compartments could not be compared conclusively. Total diversity estimates from one million sequenced T cells were considered lower bounds and underestimates. A strong correlation was found between observed TCR beta diversity and the percentage of naive T cells measured by flow cytometry. As age increased, observed TCR beta diversity per million T cells dropped in a roughly linear way, and a significant reduction was already evident by age around 41. Because donor CMV infection status was unknown, age-related changes in expanded clonotypes were potentially confounded.

This clonotype was obtained from a woman older than 75 in good health. The rearranged segments are TRBV2 and TRBJ2-5; the D gene cannot be resolved beyond TRBD1 or TRBD2, each matching 5 bases. The J call may not be correct, given that the DNA end is closer to TRBJ2-7. Specimen: blood. At the DNA level, the sequence is TGTGCCAGCACCATTCAACGGGGCGTCTCCTACGAGCAGTACTTC. This translates into CASTIQRGVSYEQYF.